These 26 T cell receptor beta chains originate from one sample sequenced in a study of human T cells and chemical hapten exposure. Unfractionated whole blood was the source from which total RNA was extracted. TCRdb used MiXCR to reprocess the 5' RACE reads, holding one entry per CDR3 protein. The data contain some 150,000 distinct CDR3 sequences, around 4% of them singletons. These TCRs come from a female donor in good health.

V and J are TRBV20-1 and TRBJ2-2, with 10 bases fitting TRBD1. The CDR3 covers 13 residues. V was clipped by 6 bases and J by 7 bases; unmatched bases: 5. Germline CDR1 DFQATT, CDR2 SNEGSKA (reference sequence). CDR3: CSAGQGSSGELFF. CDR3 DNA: TGCAGTGCGGGACAGGGGTCAAGCGGGGAGCTGTTTTTT.

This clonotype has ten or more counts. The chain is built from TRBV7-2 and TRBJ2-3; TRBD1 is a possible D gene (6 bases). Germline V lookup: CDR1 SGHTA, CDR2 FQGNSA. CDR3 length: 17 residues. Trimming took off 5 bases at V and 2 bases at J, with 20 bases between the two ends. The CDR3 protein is CASSRDRYRTYTDTQYF. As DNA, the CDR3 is TGTGCCAGCAGCAGAGACAGGTACCGGACCTACACAGATACGCAGTATTTT.

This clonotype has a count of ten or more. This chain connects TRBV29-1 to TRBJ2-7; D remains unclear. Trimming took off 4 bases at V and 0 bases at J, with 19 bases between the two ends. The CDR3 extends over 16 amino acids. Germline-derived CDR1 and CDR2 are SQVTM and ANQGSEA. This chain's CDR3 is CSVGWGVGSSSYEQYF. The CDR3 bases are TGCAGCGTTGGATGGGGTGTTGGCAGCAGCTCCTACGAGCAGTACTTC.

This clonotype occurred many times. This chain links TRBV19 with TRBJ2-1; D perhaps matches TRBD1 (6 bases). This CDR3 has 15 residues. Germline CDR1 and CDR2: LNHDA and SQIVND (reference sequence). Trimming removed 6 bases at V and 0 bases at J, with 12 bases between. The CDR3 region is CASRWDTSSYNEQFF. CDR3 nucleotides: TGTGCCAGTAGATGGGACACCAGCTCCTACAATGAGCAGTTCTTC. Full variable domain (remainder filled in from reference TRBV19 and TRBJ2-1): DGGITQSPKYLFRKEGQNVTLSCEQNLNHDAMYWYRQDPGQGLRLIYYSQIVNDFQKGDIAEGYSVSREKKESFPLTVTSAQKNPTAFYLCASRWDTSSYNEQFFGPGTRLTVL.

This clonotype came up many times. CDR3 in DNA: TGTGCCAGCAGTTTTCGCGGGCCGAGGACAGATACGCAGTATTTT. Amino acid sequence: CASSFRGPRTDTQYF. The chain couples TRBV12-3 or TRBV12-4 to TRBJ2-3; D may be TRBD2 (5 bases). The CDR3 loop spans 15 amino acids. V shed 3 bases and J shed 3 bases, with 13 bases lying between them.

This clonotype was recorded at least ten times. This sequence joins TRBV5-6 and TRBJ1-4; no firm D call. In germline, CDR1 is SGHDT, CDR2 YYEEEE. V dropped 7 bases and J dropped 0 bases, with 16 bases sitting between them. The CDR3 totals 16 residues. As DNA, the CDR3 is TGTGCCAGCGCCGAGTGGGGAACAGCAACTAATGAAAAACTGTTTTTT. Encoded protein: CASAEWGTATNEKLFF. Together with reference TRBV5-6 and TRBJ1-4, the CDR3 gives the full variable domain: DAGVTQSPTHLIKTRGQQVTLRCSPKSGHDTVSWYQQALGQGPQFIFQYYEEEERQRGNFPDRFSGHQFPNYSSELNVNALLLGDSALYLCASAEWGTATNEKLFFGSGTQLSVL.

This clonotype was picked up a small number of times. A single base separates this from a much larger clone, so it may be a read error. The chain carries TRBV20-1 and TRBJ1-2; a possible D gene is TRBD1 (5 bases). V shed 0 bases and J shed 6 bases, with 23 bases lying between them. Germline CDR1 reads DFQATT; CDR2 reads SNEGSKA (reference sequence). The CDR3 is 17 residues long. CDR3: CSARDRVGTWRYDGYTF. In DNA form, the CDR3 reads TGCAGTGCTAGAGATCGAGTAGGGACGTGGAGATACGATGGCTACACCTTC.

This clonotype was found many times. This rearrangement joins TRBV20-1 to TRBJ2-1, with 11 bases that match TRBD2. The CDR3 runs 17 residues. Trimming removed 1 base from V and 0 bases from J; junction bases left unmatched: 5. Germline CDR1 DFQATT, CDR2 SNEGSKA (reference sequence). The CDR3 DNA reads TGCAGTGCTAGAGCGGGACTAGCGGCACCCTCCTACAATGAGCAGTTCTTC. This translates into CSARAGLAAPSYNEQFF.

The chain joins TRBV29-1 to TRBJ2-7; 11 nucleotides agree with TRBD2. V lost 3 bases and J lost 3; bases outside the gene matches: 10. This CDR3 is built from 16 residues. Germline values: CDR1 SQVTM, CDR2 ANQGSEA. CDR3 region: CSVDGTGTSGVYEQYF. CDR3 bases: TGCAGCGTTGACGGAACCGGGACTAGCGGAGTCTACGAGCAGTACTTC.

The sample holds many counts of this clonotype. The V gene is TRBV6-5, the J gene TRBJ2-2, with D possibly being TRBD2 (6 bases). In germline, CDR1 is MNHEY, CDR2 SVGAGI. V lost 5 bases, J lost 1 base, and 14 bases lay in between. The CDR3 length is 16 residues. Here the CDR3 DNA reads TGTGCCAGCAGTATCCCCGGGACTGTGAACACCGGGGAGCTGTTTTTT. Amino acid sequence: CASSIPGTVNTGELFF.

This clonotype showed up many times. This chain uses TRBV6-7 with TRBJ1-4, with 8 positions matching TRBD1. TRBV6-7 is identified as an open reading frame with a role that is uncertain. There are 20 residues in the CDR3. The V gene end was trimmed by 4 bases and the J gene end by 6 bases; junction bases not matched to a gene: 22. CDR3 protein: CASSCTRGQGLRGQDEKLFF. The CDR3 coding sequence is TGTGCCAGCAGTTGCACCCGAGGACAGGGTTTGAGAGGTCAGGATGAAAAACTGTTTTTT.

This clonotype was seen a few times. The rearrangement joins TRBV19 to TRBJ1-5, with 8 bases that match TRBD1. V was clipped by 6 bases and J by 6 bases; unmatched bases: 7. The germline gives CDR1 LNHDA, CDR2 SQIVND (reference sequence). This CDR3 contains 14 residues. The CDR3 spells CASRYTGGSQPQHF. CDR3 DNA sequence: TGTGCCAGTAGATACACAGGGGGGTCTCAGCCCCAGCATTTT.

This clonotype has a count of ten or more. The CDR3 reads CASSPRIVRSGANVLTF. In nucleotides, the CDR3 is TGTGCCAGCAGCCCTAGGATCGTCCGCTCTGGGGCCAACGTCCTGACTTTC. This sequence joins TRBV12-3 or TRBV12-4 and TRBJ2-6; D is unclear. This CDR3 has 17 residues. V was cut by 6 bases and J by 0 bases, with 15 bases left in between.

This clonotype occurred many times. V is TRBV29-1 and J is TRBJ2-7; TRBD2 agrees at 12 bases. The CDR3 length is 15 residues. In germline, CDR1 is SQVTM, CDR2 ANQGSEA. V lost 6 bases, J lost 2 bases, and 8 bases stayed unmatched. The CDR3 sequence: CSVRRRLAGAYEQYF. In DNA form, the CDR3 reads TGCAGCGTCCGGAGAAGACTAGCGGGGGCCTACGAGCAGTACTTC.

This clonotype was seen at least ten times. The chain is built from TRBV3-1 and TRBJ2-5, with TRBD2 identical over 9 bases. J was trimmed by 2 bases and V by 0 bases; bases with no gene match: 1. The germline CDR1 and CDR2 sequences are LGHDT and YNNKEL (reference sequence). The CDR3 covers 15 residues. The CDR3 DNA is TGTGCCAGCAGCCAAGATACTAGCGGGCAAGAGACCCAGTACTTC. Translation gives CASSQDTSGQETQYF.

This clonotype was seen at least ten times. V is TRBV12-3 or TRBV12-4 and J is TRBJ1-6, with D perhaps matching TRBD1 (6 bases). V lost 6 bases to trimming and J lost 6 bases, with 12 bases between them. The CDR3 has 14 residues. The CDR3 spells CASSSTGFNSPLHF. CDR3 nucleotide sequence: TGTGCCAGCAGCTCGACAGGATTTAATTCACCCCTCCACTTT.

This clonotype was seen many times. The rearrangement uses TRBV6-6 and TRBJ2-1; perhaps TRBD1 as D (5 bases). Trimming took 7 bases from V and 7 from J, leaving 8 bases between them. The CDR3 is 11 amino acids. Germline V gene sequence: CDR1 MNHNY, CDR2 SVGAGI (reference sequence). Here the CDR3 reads CASKGENEQFF. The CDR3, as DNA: TGTGCCAGCAAAGGGGAAAATGAGCAGTTCTTC.

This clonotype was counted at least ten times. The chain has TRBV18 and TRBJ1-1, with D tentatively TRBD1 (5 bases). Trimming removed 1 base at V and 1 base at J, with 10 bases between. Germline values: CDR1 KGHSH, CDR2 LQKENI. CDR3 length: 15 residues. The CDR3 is CASSPLYGQNTEAFF. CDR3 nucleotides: TGTGCCAGCTCACCACTCTACGGACAGAACACTGAAGCTTTCTTT.

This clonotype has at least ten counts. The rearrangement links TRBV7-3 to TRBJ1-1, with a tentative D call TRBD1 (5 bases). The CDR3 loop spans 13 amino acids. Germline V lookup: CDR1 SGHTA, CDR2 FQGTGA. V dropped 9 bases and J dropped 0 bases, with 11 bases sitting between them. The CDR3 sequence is CASSGPMNTEAFF. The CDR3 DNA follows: TGTGCCAGTTCGGGGCCCATGAACACTGAAGCTTTCTTT.

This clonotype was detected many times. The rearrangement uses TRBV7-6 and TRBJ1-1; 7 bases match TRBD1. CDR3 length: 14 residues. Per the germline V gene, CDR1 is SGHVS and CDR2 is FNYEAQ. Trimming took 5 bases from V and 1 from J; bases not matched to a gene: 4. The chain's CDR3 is CASSTGTANTEAFF. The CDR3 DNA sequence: TGTGCCAGCAGCACCGGGACAGCGAACACTGAAGCTTTCTTT.

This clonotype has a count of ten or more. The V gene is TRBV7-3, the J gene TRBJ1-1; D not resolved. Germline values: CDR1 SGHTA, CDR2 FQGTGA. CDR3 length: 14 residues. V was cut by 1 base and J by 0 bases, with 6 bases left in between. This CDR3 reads CASSLNPLNTEAFF. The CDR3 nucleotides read TGTGCCAGCAGCTTAAATCCTTTGAACACTGAAGCTTTCTTT.

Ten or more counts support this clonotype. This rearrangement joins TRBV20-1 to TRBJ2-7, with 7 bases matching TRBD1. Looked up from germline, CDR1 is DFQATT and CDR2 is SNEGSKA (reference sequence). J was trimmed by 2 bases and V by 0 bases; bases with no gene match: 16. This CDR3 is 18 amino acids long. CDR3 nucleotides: TGCAGTGCTAGAGATAACCATCAGGACAGGCGTCTTGCCTACGAGCAGTACTTC. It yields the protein CSARDNHQDRRLAYEQYF.

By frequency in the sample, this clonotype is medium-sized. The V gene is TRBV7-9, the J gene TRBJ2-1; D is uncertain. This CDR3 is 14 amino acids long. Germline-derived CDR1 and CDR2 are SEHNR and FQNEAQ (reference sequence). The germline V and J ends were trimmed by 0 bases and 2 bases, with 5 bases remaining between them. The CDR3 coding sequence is TGTGCCAGCAGCTTAGCGGAAGCCTACAATGAGCAGTTCTTC. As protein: CASSLAEAYNEQFF.

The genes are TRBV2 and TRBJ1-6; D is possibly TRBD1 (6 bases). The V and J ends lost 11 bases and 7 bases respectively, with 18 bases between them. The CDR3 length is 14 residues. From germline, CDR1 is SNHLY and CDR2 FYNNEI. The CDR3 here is CAGTTGTWNSPLHF. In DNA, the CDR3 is TGTGCCGGGACGACAGGAACGTGGAATTCACCCCTCCACTTT.

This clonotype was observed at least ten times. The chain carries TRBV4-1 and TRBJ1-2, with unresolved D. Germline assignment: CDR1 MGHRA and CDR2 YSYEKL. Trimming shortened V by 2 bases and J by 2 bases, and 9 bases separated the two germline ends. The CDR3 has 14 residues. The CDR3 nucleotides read TGCGCCAGCAGCCAATTCGAAATCAACTATGGCTACACCTTC. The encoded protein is CASSQFEINYGYTF.

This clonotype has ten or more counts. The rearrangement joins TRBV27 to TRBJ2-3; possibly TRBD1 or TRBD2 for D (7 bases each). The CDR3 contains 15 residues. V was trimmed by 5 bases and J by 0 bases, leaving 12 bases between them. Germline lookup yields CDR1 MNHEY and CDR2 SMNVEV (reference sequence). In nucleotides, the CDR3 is TGTGCCAGCAGTAGACAGGGAGGGAGCACAGATACGCAGTATTTT. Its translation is CASSRQGGSTDTQYF.